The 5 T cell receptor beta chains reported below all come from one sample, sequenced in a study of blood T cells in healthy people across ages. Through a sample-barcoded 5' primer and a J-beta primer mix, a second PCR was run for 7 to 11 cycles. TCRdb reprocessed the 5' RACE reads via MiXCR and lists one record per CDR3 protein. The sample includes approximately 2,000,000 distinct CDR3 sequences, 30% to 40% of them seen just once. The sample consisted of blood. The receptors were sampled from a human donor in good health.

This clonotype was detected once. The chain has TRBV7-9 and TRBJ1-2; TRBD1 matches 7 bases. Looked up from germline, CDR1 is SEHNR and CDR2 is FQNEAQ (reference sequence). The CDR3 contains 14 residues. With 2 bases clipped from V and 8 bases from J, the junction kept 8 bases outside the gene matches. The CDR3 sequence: CASSLFGRGEGYTF. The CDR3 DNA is TGTGCCAGCAGCTTATTCGGCAGGGGGGAAGGCTACACCTTC. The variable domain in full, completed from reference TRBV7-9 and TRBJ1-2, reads DTGVSQNPRHKITKRGQNVTFRCDPISEHNRLYWYRQTLGQGPEFLTYFQNEAQLEKSRLLSDRFSAERPKGSFSTLEIQRTEQGDSAMYLCASSLFGRGEGYTFGSGTRLTVV.

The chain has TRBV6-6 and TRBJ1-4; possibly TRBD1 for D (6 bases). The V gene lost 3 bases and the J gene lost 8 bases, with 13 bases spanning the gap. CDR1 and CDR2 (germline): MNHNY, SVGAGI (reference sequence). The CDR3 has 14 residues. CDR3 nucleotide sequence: TGTGCCAGCAGTTATAGAGGAGGGGGGGAAAAACTGTTTTTT. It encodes CASSYRGGGEKLFF.

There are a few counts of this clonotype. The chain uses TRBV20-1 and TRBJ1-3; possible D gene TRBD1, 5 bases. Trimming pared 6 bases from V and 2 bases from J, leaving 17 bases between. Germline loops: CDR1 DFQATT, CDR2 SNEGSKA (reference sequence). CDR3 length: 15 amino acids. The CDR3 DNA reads TGCAGTGCCATCACGGGGCCTCTGGCTGGAAACACCATATATTTT. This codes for CSAITGPLAGNTIYF.

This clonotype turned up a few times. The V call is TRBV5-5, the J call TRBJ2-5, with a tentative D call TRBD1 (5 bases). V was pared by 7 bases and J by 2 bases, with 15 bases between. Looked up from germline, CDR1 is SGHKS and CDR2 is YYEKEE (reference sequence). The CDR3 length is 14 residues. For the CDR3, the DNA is TGTGCCAGCCGTTTGGGATCAGGGCAAGAGACCCAGTACTTC. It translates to CASRLGSGQETQYF.

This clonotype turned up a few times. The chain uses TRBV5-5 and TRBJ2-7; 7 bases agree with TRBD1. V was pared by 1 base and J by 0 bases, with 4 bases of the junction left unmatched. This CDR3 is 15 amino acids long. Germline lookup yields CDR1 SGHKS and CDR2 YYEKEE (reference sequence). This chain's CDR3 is CASSLTGDNSYEQYF. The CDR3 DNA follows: TGTGCCAGCAGCTTGACAGGGGACAACTCCTACGAGCAGTACTTC.